A selection of T cell receptor beta chains follows, all from one sample in a study of OX40 agonist ivuxolimab in advanced cancers. The method was immunoSEQ multiplex PCR; TCRdb's version includes in-frame clones alone and lacks a portion of them. There are approximately 81,000 clones in the sample; roughly nine tenths occur only once, and 0.99% lies in the top ten. The specimen was CD4+ or CD8+ T cells sorted from blood, collected in a trial of the OX40 agonist ivuxolimab. The source of these receptors is an adult with an advanced solid tumor such as melanoma, head and neck, liver or kidney cancer. CDR3s include the opening cysteine and the closing phenylalanine or tryptophan. The order of the fields is J gene, clone size, D gene, V gene, CDR3 protein, CDR3 DNA. A D gene is named only where the DNA matches it firmly. The size field is filled for only some rows; it gives once, few, many or a size class.

>TRBJ1-1|NA|NA|TRBV6-1
CASSGVRGYTEAFF
TGTGCCAGCAGTGGGGTACGGGGGTACACTGAAGCTTTCTTT
>TRBJ2-7|few|NA|TRBV6-6
CASSYPSSYEQYF
TGTGCCAGCAGTTACCCCAGCTCCTACGAGCAGTACTTC
>TRBJ1-3|NA|NA|TRBV19
CASSIRQNANSGNTIYF
TGTGCCAGTAGTATTCGACAGAACGCCAACTCTGGAAACACCATATATTTT
>TRBJ2-1|NA|NA|TRBV29-1
CSVAPQYNEQFF
TGCAGCGTTGCGCCCCAGTACAATGAGCAGTTCTTC
>TRBJ2-5|NA|NA|TRBV5-1
CASSLSGRGLQETQYF
TGCGCCAGCAGCTTGAGCGGCAGGGGCCTACAAGAGACCCAGTACTTC
>TRBJ1-5|once|NA|TRBV4-1
CASSQVRSNQPQHF
TGCGCCAGCAGCCAAGTTAGAAGCAATCAGCCCCAGCATTTT
>TRBJ2-7|NA|TRBD1|TRBV6-6
CASGTGGYEQYF
TGTGCCTCCGGGACAGGGGGGTACGAGCAGTACTTC
>TRBJ2-3|NA|TRBD2|TRBV9
CATPGGTCRDTQYF
TGTGCCACCCCGGGAGGCACTTGTCGAGATACGCAGTATTTT
>TRBJ1-2|few|NA|TRBV7-8
CASSLLRGPPHYGYTF
TGTGCCAGCAGCTTACTCAGGGGCCCTCCCCACTATGGCTACACCTTC
>TRBJ1-3|once|NA|TRBV5-6
CASSLPGNTIYF
TGTGCCAGCAGCCTCCCTGGAAACACCATATATTTT
>TRBJ1-5|NA|NA|TRBV12-5
CASGLGSDRGNQPQHF
TGTGCTAGTGGTTTAGGGTCGGACAGAGGCAATCAGCCCCAGCATTTT
>TRBJ2-5|NA|NA|TRBV4-3
CASSQGTAGETQYF
TGCGCCAGCAGCCAAGGGACGGCCGGGGAGACCCAGTACTTC
>TRBJ2-3|NA|NA|TRBV7-2
CASSLSMRDRDYLTDTQYF
TGTGCCAGCAGCTTATCTATGAGGGACCGCGACTACCTCACAGATACGCAGTATTTT
>TRBJ2-5|NA|NA|TRBV5-1
CASSFQETQYF
TGCGCCAGCAGCTTCCAAGAGACCCAGTACTTC
>TRBJ1-1|NA|NA|TRBV6-5
CASSQRGRTEAFF
TGTGCCAGCAGCCAACGAGGGCGCACTGAAGCTTTCTTT
>TRBJ1-4|NA|TRBD1|TRBV2
CASRGQAATNEKLFF
TGTGCCAGCAGGGGACAGGCGGCAACTAATGAAAAACTGTTTTTT
>TRBJ2-7|few|NA|TRBV7-9
CASSDSRVASYEQYF
TGTGCCAGCAGCGATTCTCGGGTGGCTTCCTACGAGCAGTACTTC
>TRBJ2-3|NA|NA|TRBV7-3
CASSLSPGIIDTQYF
TGTGCCAGCAGCTTAAGTCCGGGAATTATAGATACGCAGTATTTT
>TRBJ2-2|NA|NA|TRBV5-6
CASSSDRATGELFF
TGTGCCAGCAGCTCTGACCGGGCCACCGGGGAGCTGTTTTTT
>TRBJ2-3|NA|NA|TRBV6-1
CASSEVGGGTDTQYF
TGTGCCAGCAGTGAAGTAGGGGGGGGCACAGATACGCAGTATTTT
>TRBJ2-7|NA|TRBD2|TRBV4-2
CASSQEGSSGLYEQYF
TGTGCCAGCAGCCAAGAGGGCTCTAGCGGGCTATACGAGCAGTACTTC
>TRBJ2-1|NA|NA|TRBV11-2
CASSLGVLNEQFF
TGTGCCAGCAGCTTAGGAGTGTTGAATGAGCAGTTCTTC
>TRBJ2-5|NA|TRBD2|TRBV11-3
CASSRGGLETQYF
TGTGCCAGCAGTCGGGGGGGCCTGGAGACCCAGTACTTC
>TRBJ2-5|few|NA|TRBV6-1
CASRGYNPQETQYF
TGTGCCAGCAGAGGTTACAACCCCCAAGAGACCCAGTACTTC
>TRBJ2-7|NA|NA|TRBV10-3
CAISDSAAPLPTYEQYF
TGTGCCATCAGTGATTCAGCGGCCCCACTCCCCACCTACGAGCAGTACTTC
>TRBJ1-1|NA|NA|TRBV7-8
CASSLKVGEGTEAFF
TGTGCCAGCAGCTTAAAAGTGGGGGAAGGTACTGAAGCTTTCTTT
>TRBJ1-1|NA|NA|TRBV6-5
CASKAGYRGTEAFF
TGTGCCAGCAAGGCTGGGTATCGCGGCACTGAAGCTTTCTTT
>TRBJ1-3|NA|NA|TRBV6-1
CASSEMVAGVGNTIYF
TGTGCCAGCAGTGAAATGGTAGCAGGGGTCGGAAACACCATATATTTT
>TRBJ2-3|NA|NA|TRBV2
CASVGWSGSREDTQYF
TGTGCCAGCGTGGGGTGGTCAGGGAGTCGTGAAGATACGCAGTATTTT
>TRBJ2-3|NA|TRBD2|TRBV7-2
CASSLASGRPTQYF
TGTGCCAGCAGCTTAGCTAGCGGGAGGCCTACGCAGTATTTT
>TRBJ2-1|NA|TRBD2|TRBV4-2
CASSQDPLSGIFNEQFF
TGTGCCAGCAGCCAAGACCCGCTTAGCGGGATCTTCAATGAGCAGTTCTTC
>TRBJ2-5|NA|NA|TRBV7-2
CASSLAVAPQETQYF
TGTGCCAGCAGCTTAGCTGTGGCTCCTCAAGAGACCCAGTACTTC
>TRBJ2-3|NA|NA|TRBV2
CATGYSTDTQYF
TGTGCCACCGGGTACTCGACTGATACGCAGTATTTT
>TRBJ2-1|NA|NA|TRBV11-3
CASSLDHEQFF
TGTGCCAGCAGCTTAGATCATGAGCAGTTCTTC
>TRBJ2-2|NA|NA|TRBV6-4
CASKKTGTGELFF
TGTGCCAGCAAAAAAACAGGGACCGGGGAGCTGTTTTTT
>TRBJ1-1|NA|NA|TRBV11-2
CASSLETSNTEAFF
TGTGCCAGCAGCTTAGAAACATCTAACACTGAAGCTTTCTTT
>TRBJ2-1|NA|NA|TRBV11-3
CASSSPQIYNEQFF
TGTGCCAGCAGCTCGCCACAGATATACAATGAGCAGTTCTTC
>TRBJ2-3|once|TRBD2|TRBV6-6
CASRAGVTDTQYF
TGTGCCAGCAGAGCGGGAGTCACAGATACGCAGTATTTT
>TRBJ2-2|NA|TRBD2|TRBV30
CAWSVRGSGWYGGELFF
TGTGCCTGGAGTGTACGCGGTAGCGGGTGGTACGGCGGGGAGCTGTTTTTT
>TRBJ2-7|NA|NA|TRBV13
CASSLFQANSYEQYF
TGTGCCAGCAGCTTATTTCAGGCCAACTCCTACGAGCAGTACTTC
>TRBJ1-5|NA|NA|TRBV2
CASRQEGNQPQHF
TGTGCCAGCCGACAGGAGGGCAATCAGCCCCAGCATTTT
>TRBJ1-5|few|NA|TRBV19
CASLEQGGRNQPQHF
TGTGCCAGCCTCGAACAGGGAGGTCGCAATCAGCCCCAGCATTTT